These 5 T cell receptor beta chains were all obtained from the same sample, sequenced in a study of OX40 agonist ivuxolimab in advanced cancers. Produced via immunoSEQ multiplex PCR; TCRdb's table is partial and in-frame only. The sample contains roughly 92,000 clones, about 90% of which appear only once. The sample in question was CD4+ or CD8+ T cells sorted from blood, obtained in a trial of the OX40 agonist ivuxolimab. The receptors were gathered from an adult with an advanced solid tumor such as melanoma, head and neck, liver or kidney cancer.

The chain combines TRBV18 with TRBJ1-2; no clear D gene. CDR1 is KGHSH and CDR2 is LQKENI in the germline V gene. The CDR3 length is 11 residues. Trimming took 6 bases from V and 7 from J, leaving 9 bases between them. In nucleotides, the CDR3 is TGTGCCAGCTCTCCCTTATCTGGCTACACCTTC. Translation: CASSPLSGYTF.

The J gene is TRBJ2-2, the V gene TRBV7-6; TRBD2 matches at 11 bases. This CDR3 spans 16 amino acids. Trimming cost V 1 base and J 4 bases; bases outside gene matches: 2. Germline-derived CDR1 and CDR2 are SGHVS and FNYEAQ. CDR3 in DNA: TGTGCCAGCAGCTTAGGACTAGCGGGAACCACCGGGGAGCTGTTTTTT. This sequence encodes CASSLGLAGTTGELFF. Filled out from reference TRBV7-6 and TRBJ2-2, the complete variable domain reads GAGVSQSPRYKVTKRGQDVALRCDPISGHVSLYWYRQALGQGPEFLTYFNYEAQQDKSGLPNDRFSAERPEGSISTLTIQRTEQRDSAMYRCASSLGLAGTTGELFFGEGSRLTVL.

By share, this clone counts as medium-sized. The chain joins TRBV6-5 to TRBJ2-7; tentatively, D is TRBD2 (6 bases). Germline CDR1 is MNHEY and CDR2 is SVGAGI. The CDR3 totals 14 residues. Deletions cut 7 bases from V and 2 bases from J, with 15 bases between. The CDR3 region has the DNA TGTGCCAGCACCCTTGGGACTGGGGCCTACGAGCAGTACTTC. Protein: CASTLGTGAYEQYF.

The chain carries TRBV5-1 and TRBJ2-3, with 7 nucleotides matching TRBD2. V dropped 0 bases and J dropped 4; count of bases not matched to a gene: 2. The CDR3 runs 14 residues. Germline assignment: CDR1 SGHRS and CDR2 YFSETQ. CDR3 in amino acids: CASSLAAGADTQYF. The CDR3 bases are TGCGCCAGCAGCTTGGCCGCGGGAGCAGATACGCAGTATTTT.

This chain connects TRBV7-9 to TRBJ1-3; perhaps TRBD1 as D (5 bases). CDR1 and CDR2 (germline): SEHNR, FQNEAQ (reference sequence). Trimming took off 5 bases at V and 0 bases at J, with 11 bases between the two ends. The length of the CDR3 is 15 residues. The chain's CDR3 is CASSPGLSSGNTIYF. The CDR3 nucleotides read TGTGCCAGCAGCCCGGGACTCTCCTCTGGAAACACCATATATTTT. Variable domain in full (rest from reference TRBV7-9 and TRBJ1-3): DTGVSQNPRHKITKRGQNVTFRCDPISEHNRLYWYRQTLGQGPEFLTYFQNEAQLEKSRLLSDRFSAERPKGSFSTLEIQRTEQGDSAMYLCASSPGLSSGNTIYFGEGSWLTVV.